This T cell receptor (beta chain) was profiled in a study of cytomegalovirus exposure and HLA in healthy donors. Regarding this clone: The antigen is undetermined.

Overall study findings and caveats: According to a later analysis, donors in an Asian-associated ancestry cluster reportedly had fewer N-insertions than the roughly 630-donor mean. Later analysis suggested most CMV-associated TCR beta chains were HLA-restricted. Donor immune exposure was known only as CMV serostatus.

Both 60 Vbeta primers and 13 Jbeta primers went into the PCR. Here immunoSEQ multiplex PCR was the method, and the copy in TCRdb shows in-frame clones only, minus some. The repertoire has more than 95,000 clones, over 70% of them found once; the top ten carry over 2.5%. Trimming removed 1 base from V and 2 bases from J; junction bases left unmatched: 11. Germline assignment: CDR1 SEHNR and CDR2 FQNEAQ (reference sequence). The CDR3 totals 19 residues. This receptor was taken from a woman aged 50 to 60 in good health and CMV-seronegative. The chain is built from TRBV7-9 and TRBJ2-1, with 10 bases matching TRBD1. The source material was PBMCs. This CDR3 is CASSLEGWDRGSTYNEQFF. CDR3 sequence (DNA): TGTGCCAGCAGCTTAGAGGGTTGGGACAGGGGTAGCACCTACAATGAGCAGTTCTTC.